This T cell receptor (beta chain) came from a study of prognosis after radiotherapy for stage I lung cancer. Study observations and caveats: Patients who had metastases reportedly showed TRBV and TRBJ gene usage that varied from that of patients who did not. In the expanded TCR clones, tumor specificity was not determined. Some patients went on to develop distant metastases. Their Shannon entropy after stereotactic body radiation therapy was lower, and its change from baseline was also lower.

For this clonotype: The antigen is undetermined.

A volume of about 6 milliliters of peripheral blood was collected by draw at each of two time points. CDR3 length: 15 amino acids. Trimming removed 5 bases at V and 2 bases at J, with 15 bases between. CDR1 and CDR2 from the germline V gene are MNHEY and SVGEGT. It was by two-round multiplex PCR that TCR beta CDR3 was amplified from genomic DNA. Gene-specific primers for each TRBV and TRBJ gene drove first-round PCR. TCRdb reprocessed the multiplex PCR reads with MiXCR, giving one entry per CDR3 protein. The repertoire holds some 36,000 distinct CDR3 sequences, with approximately 25% as singletons. The TCR originated in a donor over 45 with non-small cell lung cancer. The material was PBMCs, obtained before or after stereotactic body radiation therapy (not recorded which). This chain connects TRBV6-2 or TRBV6-3 to TRBJ2-5, with D possibly TRBD1 on 5 matching bases. The CDR3: CASSDMLTVQETQYF. CDR3 coding DNA: TGTGCCAGCAGTGATATGCTGACAGTACAAGAGACCCAGTACTTC.